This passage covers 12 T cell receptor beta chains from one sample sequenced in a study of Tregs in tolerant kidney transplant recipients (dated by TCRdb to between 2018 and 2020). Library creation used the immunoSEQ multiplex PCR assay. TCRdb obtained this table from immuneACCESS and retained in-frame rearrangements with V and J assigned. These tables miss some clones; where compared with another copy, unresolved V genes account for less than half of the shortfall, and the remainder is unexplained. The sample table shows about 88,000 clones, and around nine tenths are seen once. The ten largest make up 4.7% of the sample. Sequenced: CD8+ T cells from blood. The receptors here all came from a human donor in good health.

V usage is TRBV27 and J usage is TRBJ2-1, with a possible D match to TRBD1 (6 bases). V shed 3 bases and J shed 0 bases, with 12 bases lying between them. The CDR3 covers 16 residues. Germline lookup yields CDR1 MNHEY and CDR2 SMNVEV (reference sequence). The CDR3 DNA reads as TGTGCCAGCAGTTTCTGGGGGCCCCTCTCCTACAATGAGCAGTTCTTC. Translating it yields CASSFWGPLSYNEQFF.

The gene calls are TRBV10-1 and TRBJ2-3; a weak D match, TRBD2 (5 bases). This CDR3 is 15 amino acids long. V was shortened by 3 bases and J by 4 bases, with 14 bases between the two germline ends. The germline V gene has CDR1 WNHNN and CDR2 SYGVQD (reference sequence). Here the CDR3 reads CASSESPGVADTQYF. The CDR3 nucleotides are TGCGCCAGCAGTGAAAGTCCCGGGGTCGCAGATACGCAGTATTTT.

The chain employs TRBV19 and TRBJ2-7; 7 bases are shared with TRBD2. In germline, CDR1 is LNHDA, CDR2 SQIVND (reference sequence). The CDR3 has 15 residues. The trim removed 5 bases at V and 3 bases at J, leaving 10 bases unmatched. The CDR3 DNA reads TGTGCCAGTAGTGAAGAGCGGGGACCGTACTACGAGCAGTACTTC. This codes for CASSEERGPYYEQYF. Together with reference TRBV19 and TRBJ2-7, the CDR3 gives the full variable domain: DGGITQSPKYLFRKEGQNVTLSCEQNLNHDAMYWYRQDPGQGLRLIYYSQIVNDFQKGDIAEGYSVSREKKESFPLTVTSAQKNPTAFYLCASSEERGPYYEQYFGPGTRLTVT.

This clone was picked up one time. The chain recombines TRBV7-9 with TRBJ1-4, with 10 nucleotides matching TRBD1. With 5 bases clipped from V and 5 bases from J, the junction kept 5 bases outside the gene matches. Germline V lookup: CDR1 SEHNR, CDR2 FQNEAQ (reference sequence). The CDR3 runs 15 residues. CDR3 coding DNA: TGTGCCAGCAGCATTCCGGGACAGGGGAATGAAAAACTGTTTTTT. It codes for CASSIPGQGNEKLFF.

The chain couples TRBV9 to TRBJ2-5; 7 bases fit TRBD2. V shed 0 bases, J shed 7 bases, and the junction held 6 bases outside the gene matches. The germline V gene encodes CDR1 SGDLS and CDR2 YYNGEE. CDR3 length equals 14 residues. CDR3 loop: CASSVAGGGGTQYF. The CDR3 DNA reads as TGTGCCAGCAGCGTAGCTGGCGGGGGTGGGACCCAGTACTTC. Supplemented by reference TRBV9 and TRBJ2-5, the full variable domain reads DSGVTQTPKHLITATGQRVTLRCSPRSGDLSVYWYQQSLDQGLQFLIQYYNGEERAKGNILERFSAQQFPDLHSELNLSSLELGDSALYFCASSVAGGGGTQYFGPGTRLLVL.

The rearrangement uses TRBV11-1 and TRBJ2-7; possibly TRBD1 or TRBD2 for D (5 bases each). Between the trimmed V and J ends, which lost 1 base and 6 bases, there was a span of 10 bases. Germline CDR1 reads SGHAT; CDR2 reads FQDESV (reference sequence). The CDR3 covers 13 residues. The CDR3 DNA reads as TGTGCCAGCAGCTTAGAGGCAGGGAGCGAGCAGTACTTC. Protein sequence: CASSLEAGSEQYF.

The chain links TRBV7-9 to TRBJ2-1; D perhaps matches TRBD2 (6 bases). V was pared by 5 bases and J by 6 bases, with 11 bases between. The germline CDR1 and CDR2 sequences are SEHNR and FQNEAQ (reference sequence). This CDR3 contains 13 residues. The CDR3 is CASSDGTPNEQFF. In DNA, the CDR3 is TGTGCCAGCAGCGACGGGACTCCCAATGAGCAGTTCTTC.

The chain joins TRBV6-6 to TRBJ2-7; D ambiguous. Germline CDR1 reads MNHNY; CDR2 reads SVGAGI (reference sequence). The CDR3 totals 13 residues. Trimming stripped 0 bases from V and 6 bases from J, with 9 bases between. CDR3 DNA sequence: TGTGCCAGCAGTTACTCTTCCGGTCTCGAGCAGTACTTC. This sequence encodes CASSYSSGLEQYF.

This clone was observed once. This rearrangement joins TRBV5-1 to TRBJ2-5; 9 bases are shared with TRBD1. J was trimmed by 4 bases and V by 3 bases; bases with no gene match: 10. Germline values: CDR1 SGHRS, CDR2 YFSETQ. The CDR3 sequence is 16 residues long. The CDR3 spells CASSSHRADRGETQYF. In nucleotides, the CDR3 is TGCGCCAGCAGCTCCCACCGAGCGGACAGGGGAGAGACCCAGTACTTC.

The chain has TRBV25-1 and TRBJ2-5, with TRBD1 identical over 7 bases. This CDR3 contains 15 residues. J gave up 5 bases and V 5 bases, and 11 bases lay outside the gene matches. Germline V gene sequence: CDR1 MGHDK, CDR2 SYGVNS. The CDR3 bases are TGTGCCAGCAGTAGACAGGGATGGGAGATGGAGACCCAGTACTTC. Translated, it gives CASSRQGWEMETQYF.

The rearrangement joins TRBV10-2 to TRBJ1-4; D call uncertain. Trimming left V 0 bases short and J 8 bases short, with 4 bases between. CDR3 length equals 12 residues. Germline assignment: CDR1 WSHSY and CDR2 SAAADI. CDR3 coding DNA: TGCGCCAGCAGTGAGTCATGGGAAAAACTGTTTTTT. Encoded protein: CASSESWEKLFF.

The chain's CDR3 is CASSPERGKETQYF. DNA of the CDR3: TGTGCCAGTAGCCCTGAGAGGGGGAAAGAGACCCAGTACTTC. The chain employs TRBV19 and TRBJ2-5, with a weak D call TRBD1 (6 bases). This CDR3 contains 14 residues. CDR1 is LNHDA and CDR2 is SQIVND in the germline V gene (reference sequence). Trimming left V 6 bases short and J 3 bases short, with 14 bases between.